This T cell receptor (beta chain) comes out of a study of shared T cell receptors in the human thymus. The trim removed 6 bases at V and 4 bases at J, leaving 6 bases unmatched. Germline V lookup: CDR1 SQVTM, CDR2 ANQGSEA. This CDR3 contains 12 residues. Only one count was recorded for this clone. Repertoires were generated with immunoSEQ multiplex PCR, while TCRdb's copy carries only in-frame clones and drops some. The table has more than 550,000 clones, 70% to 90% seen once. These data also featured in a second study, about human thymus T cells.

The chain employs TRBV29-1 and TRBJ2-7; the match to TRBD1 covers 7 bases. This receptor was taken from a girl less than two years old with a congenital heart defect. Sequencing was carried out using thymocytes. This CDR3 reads CSVTGCLYEQYF. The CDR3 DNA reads TGCAGCGTGACAGGGTGTTTGTACGAGCAGTACTTC.